A selection of T cell receptor beta chains follows, all from one sample in a study of CD8 T cells in Susac syndrome. MiXCR, run by TCRdb on the immunoSEQ multiplex PCR reads, gives a single entry per CDR3 protein. Of some 300,000 distinct CDR3 sequences detected, approximately 85% appear once; the ten largest clones hold 0.21%. The sample comprised CD8+ T cells from PBMCs. The source of these receptors is a human donor with multiple sclerosis. Both conserved end residues are part of each CDR3. Clone size is not always given. Where it is, it says once, few, many or a class for expanded clones.

V | size | CDR3
TRBV6-2/TRBV6-3 | NA | CASSYGNSELFF
TRBV24-1 | NA | CATSGTAGEGNEQFF
TRBV27 | NA | CTSSLVGFGSYNEQFF
TRBV27 | NA | CASSPLRTANTGELFF
TRBV7-9 | NA | CASSSGLAGDSYNEQFF
TRBV4-3 | few | CASSQEGGTGGSYEQYF
TRBV28 | NA | CASSLPRTDLSSYNEQFF
TRBV24-1 | NA | CATSLRDANQPQHF
TRBV28 | NA | CASSYLHREIF
TRBV6-6 | NA | CASSYWGAGVEDTQYF
TRBV28 | NA | CASSPWDRLNTEAFF
TRBV19 | NA | CASSLREYTGELFF
TRBV29-1 | NA | CSVPPWDGAFF
TRBV19 | NA | CASSNPGANTEAFF
TRBV20-1 | NA | CSARGRTSGSLTYTDTQYF
TRBV4-3 | NA | CASSQDLGSGLYEQYF
TRBV9 | once | CASSVGAGGDQPQHF
TRBV19 | NA | CASSIAGYNEQFF
TRBV6-5 | NA | CASSYLGTSRQQYF
TRBV5-1 | NA | CASSSRLAGDWGNEQFF
TRBV6-2/TRBV6-3 | NA | CASSWVRDQLHYGYTF
TRBV6-2/TRBV6-3 | NA | CASSFGQYEQYF